This TCR beta chain derives from a study of cytotoxic CD8 clonotypes in ibrutinib-treated CLL. General study results and limits: At the start, clonality exceeded age-matched healthy donors and followed circulating CD8+ T-cell counts.

Concerning this clone: The antigen is not known. A junction boundary mismatches the germline segment, possibly from a read error.

Profiled with immunoSEQ multiplex PCR; TCRdb holds only in-frame clones, not every one. In the table there are 110,000 to 150,000 clones, about 70% of which are singletons. The length of the CDR3 is 12 residues. From germline, CDR1 is MGHDK and CDR2 SYGVNS. The receptor comes from a human donor with chronic lymphocytic leukemia. The sequencing here drew on PBMCs, taken after 24 months of ibrutinib treatment. The V gene is TRBV25-1, the J gene TRBJ2-4; 7 nucleotides match TRBD1. The CDR3 sequence is CASSQGVGTASF. The CDR3 coding sequence is TGTGCCAGCAGCCAGGGGGTCGGGACGGCCTCCTTC.